This T cell receptor (beta chain) was sequenced in a study of blood T cell repertoires in COVID-19. The method was immunoSEQ multiplex PCR; TCRdb's version includes in-frame clones alone and lacks a portion of them. The sample shows 30,000 to 35,000 clones, around 80% of them seen only once. The clonotype was recovered from a man older than 75 with acute or convalescent COVID-19. The sequencing input was peripheral blood.

The CDR3 sequence: CASSSGLDLEQYF. The DNA for the CDR3 is TGTGCCAGCAGCTCCGGACTGGACCTCGAGCAGTACTTC. The rearrangement uses TRBV5-4 and TRBJ2-7; maybe TRBD2 (5 bases). The germline gives CDR1 SGHNT, CDR2 YYREEE (reference sequence). The V gene lost 3 bases and the J gene lost 6 bases, with 13 bases spanning the gap. The CDR3 has 13 residues.